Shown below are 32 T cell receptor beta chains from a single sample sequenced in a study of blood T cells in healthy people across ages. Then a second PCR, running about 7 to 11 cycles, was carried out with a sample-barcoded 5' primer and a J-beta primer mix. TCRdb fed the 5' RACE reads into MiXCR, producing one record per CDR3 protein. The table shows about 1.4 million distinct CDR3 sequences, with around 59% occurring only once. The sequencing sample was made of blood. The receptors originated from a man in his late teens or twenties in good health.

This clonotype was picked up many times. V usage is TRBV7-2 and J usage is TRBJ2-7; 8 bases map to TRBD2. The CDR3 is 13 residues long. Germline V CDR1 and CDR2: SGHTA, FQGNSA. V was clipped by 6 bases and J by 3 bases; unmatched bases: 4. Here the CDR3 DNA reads TGTGCCAGCAGATCGACTAGCGTCTACGAGCAGTACTTC. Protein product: CASRSTSVYEQYF.

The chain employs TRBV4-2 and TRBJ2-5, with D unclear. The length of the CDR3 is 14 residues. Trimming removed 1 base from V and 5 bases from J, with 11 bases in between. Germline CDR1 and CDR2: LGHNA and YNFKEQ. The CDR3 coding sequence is TGTGCCAGCAGCCAAGGTGGTTCGAAGGAGACCCAGTACTTC. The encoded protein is CASSQGGSKETQYF.

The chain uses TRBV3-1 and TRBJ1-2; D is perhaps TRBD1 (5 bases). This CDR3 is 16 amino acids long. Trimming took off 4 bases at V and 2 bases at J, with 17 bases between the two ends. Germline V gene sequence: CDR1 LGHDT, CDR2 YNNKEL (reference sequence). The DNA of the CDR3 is TGTGCCAGCAGCCGCTACCAGGGAATGTACAACTATGGCTACACCTTC. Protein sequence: CASSRYQGMYNYGYTF.

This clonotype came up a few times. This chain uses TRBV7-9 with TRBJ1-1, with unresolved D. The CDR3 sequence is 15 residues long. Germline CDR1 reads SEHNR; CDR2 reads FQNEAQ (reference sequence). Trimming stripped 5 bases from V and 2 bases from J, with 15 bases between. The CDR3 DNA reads TGTGCCAGCAGCCCAGAGGTCCGGGTAAACACTGAAGCTTTCTTT. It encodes CASSPEVRVNTEAFF.

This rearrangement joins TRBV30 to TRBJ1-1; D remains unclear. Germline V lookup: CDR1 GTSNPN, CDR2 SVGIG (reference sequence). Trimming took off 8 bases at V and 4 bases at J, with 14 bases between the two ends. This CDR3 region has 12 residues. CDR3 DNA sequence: TGTGCCGGGCTTAACTGGGGCACTGAAGCTTTCTTT. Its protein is CAGLNWGTEAFF.

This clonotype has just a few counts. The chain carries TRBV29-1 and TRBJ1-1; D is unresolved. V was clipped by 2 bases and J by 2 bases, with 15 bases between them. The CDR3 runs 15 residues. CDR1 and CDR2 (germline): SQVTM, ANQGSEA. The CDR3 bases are TGCAGCGTTGAATTTTTGGCAGCTATAAACACTGAAGCTTTCTTT. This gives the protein CSVEFLAAINTEAFF.

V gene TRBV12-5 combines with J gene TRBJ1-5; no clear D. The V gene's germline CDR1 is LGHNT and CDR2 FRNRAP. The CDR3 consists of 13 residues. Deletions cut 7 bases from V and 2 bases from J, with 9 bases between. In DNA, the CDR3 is TGTGCTAGTGCCCTAATGGGCAATCAGCCCCAGCATTTT. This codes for CASALMGNQPQHF.

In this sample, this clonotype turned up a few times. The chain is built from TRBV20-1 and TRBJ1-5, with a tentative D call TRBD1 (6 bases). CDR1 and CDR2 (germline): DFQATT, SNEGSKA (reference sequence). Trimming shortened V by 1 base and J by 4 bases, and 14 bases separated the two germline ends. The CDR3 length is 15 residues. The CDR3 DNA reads TGCAGTGCTAGAGCCCCGACAGGTTGGAATCAGCCCCAGCATTTT. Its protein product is CSARAPTGWNQPQHF.

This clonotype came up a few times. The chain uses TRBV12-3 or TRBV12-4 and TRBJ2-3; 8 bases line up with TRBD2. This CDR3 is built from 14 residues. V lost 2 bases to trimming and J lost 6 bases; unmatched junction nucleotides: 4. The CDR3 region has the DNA TGTGCCAGCAGTTTAATAACTAGCGGTGATACGCAGTATTTT. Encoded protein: CASSLITSGDTQYF.

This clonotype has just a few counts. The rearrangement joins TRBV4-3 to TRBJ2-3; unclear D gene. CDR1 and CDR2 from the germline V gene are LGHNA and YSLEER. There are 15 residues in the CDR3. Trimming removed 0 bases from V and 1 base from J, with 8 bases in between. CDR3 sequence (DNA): TGCGCCAGCAGCCAAGATGATGCCGGCACAGATACGCAGTATTTT. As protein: CASSQDDAGTDTQYF.

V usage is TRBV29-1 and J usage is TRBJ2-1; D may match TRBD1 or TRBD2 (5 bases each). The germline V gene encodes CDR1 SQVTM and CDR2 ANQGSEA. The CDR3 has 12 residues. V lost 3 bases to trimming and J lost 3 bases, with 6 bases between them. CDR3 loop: CSVERGYNEQFF. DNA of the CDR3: TGCAGCGTTGAGAGGGGCTACAATGAGCAGTTCTTC.

Written as DNA, the CDR3 is TGTGCCAGCAGTTCCACCCCGACAGGTCAAGAGACCCAGTACTTC. Encoded protein: CASSSTPTGQETQYF. This chain uses TRBV12-3 or TRBV12-4 with TRBJ2-5; a possible D gene is TRBD1 (6 bases). The CDR3 loop spans 15 amino acids. V was trimmed by 4 bases and J by 2 bases, leaving 14 bases between them.

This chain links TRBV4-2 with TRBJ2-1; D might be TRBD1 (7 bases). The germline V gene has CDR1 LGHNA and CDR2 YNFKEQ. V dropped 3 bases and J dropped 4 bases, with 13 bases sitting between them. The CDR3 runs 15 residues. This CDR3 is CASSQVEGAYNEQFF. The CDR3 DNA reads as TGTGCCAGCAGCCAGGTGGAGGGGGCGTACAATGAGCAGTTCTTC.

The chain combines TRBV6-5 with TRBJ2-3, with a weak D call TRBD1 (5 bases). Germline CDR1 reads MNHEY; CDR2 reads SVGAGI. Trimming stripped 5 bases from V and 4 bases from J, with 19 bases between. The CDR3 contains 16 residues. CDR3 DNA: TGTGCCAGCAGTACCCAACAGGAATCCGATGCAGATACGCAGTATTTT. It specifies CASSTQQESDADTQYF.

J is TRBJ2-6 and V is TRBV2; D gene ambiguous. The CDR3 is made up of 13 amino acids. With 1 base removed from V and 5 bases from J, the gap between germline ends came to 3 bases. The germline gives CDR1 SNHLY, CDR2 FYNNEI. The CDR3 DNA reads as TGTGCCAGCAGTGAAGGTCGGGCCAACGTCCTGACTTTC. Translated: CASSEGRANVLTF.

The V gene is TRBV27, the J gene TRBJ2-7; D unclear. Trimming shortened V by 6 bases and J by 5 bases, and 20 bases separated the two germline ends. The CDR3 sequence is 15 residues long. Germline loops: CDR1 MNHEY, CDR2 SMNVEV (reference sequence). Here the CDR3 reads CASSKKKGSLDEQYF. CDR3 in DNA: TGTGCCAGCAGCAAAAAGAAGGGATCCCTTGACGAGCAGTACTTC.

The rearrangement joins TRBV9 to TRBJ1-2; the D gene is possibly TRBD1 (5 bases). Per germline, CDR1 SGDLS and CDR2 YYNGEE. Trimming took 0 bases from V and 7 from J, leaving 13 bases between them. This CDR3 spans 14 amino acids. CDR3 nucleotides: TGTGCCAGCAGCGTAGAAGGGCGGGGGAGTGGCTACACCTTC. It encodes CASSVEGRGSGYTF.

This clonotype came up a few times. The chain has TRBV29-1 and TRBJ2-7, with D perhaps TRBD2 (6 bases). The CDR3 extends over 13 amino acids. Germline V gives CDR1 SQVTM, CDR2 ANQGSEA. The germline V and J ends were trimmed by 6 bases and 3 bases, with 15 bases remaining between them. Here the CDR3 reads CSVNDSGRYEQYF. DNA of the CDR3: TGCAGCGTGAACGACAGCGGGCGCTACGAGCAGTACTTC.

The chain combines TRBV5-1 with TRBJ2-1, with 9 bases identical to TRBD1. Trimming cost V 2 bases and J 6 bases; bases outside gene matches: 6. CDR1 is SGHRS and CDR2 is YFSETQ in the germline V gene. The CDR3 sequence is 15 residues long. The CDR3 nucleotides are TGCGCCAGCAGCTTAGGGACAGGGCTTAGCAATGAGCAGTTCTTC. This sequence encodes CASSLGTGLSNEQFF. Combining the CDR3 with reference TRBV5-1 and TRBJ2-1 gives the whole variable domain KAGVTQTPRYLIKTRGQQVTLSCSPISGHRSVSWYQQTPGQGLQFLFEYFSETQRNKGNFPGRFSGRQFSNSRSEMNVSTLELGDSALYLCASSLGTGLSNEQFFGPGTRLTVL.

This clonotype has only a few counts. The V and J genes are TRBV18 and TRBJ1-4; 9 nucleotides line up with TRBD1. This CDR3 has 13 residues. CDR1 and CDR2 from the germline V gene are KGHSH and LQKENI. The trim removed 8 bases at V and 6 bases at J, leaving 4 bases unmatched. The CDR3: CASSRDRDEKLFF. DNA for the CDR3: TGTGCCAGCAGCCGGGACAGGGATGAAAAACTGTTTTTT.

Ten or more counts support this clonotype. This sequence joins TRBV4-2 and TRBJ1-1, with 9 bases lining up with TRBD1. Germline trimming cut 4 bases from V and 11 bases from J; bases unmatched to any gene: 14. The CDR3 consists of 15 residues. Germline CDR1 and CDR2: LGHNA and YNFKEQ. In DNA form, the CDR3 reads TGTGCCAGCAGCCCTAAGGACAGGGGTGGACGGTCGGCTTTCTTT. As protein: CASSPKDRGGRSAFF.

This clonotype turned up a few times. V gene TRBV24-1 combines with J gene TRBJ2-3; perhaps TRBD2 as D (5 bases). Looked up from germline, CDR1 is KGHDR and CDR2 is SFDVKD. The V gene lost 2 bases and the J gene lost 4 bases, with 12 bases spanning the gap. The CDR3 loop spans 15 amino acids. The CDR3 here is CATSDSGPGSDTQYF. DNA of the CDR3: TGTGCCACCAGTGATTCCGGGCCGGGGTCAGATACGCAGTATTTT.

This chain's CDR3 is CSALTGMRTDTQYF. The CDR3, as DNA: TGCAGTGCGTTGACAGGGATGAGGACAGATACGCAGTATTTT. The chain has TRBV20-1 and TRBJ2-3, with TRBD1 identical over 7 bases. This CDR3 is built from 14 residues. The germline V gene has CDR1 DFQATT and CDR2 SNEGSKA (reference sequence). V gave up 6 bases and J gave up 3 bases; unmatched junction bases: 9.

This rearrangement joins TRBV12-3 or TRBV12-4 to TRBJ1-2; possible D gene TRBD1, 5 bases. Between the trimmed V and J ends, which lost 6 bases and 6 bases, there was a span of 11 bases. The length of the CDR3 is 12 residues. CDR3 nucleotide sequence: TGTGCCAGCAGCCGGGACGGCGATGGCTACACCTTC. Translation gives CASSRDGDGYTF.

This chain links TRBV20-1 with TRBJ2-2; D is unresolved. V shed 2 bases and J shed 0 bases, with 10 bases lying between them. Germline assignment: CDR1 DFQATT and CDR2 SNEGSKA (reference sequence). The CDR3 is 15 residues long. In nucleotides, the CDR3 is TGCAGTGCTAGATACAATGACGCGAACACCGGGGAGCTGTTTTTT. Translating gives CSARYNDANTGELFF.

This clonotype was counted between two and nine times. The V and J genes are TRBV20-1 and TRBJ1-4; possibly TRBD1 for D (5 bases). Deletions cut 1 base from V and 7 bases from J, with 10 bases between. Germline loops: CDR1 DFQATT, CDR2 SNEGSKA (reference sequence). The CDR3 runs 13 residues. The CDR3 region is CSARGIRAEKLFF. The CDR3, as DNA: TGCAGTGCTAGAGGCATCAGGGCTGAAAAACTGTTTTTT.

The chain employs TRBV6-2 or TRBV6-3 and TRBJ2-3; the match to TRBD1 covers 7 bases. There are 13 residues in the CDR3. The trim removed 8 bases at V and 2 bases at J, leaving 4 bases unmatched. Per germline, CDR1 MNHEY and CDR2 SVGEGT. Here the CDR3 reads CASEGATTDTQYF. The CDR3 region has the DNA TGTGCCAGCGAGGGGGCCACCACAGATACGCAGTATTTT.

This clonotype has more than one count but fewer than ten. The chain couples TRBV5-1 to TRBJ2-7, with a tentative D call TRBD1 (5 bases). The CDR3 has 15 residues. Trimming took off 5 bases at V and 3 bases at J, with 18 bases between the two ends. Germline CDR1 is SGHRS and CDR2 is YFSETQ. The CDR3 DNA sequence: TGCGCCAGCAGTCCGACCTCAGGACAAGTCTACGAGCAGTACTTC. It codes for CASSPTSGQVYEQYF.

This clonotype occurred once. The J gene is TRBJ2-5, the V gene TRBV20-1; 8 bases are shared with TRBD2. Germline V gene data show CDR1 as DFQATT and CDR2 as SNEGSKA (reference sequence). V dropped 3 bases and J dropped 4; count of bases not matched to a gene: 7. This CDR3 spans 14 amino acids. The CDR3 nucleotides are TGCAGTGCTAGTGAGGCCGGGAGGGGAGAGACCCAGTACTTC. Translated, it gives CSASEAGRGETQYF.

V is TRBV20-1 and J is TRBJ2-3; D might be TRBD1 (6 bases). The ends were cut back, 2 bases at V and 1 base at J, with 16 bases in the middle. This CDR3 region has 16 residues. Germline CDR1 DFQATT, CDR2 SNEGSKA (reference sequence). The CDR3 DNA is TGCAGTGCTAGACTACAGGACAGATTGCGCACAGATACGCAGTATTTT. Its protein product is CSARLQDRLRTDTQYF.

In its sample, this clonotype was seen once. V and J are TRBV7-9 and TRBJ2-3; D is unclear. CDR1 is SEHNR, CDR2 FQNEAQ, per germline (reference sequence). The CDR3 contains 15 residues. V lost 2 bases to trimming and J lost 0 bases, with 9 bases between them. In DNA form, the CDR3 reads TGTGCCAGCAGCTTAAGGTCAATTAGCACAGATACGCAGTATTTT. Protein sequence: CASSLRSISTDTQYF.

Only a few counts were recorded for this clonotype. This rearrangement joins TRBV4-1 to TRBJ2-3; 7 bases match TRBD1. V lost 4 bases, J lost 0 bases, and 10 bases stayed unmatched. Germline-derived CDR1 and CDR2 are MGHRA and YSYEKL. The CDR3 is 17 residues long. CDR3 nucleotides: TGCGCCAGCAGCCCCCAACCCGGACAGGAAAGCACAGATACGCAGTATTTT. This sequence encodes CASSPQPGQESTDTQYF.